The 17 T cell receptor beta chains reported below all come from one sample, sequenced in a study of neurological immune-mediated disorders. MiXCR, run by TCRdb on the 5' RACE reads, gives a single entry per CDR3 protein. The sample consists of 50,000 to 70,000 distinct CDR3 sequences, 2.5% of them appearing once. Sequences were obtained from PBMCs. The receptors here all came from a man in his fifties with multiple sclerosis.

This clonotype was picked up many times. The V gene is TRBV13, the J gene TRBJ2-3; D might be TRBD1 (7 bases). Germline loops: CDR1 PRHDT, CDR2 FYEKMQ (reference sequence). The CDR3 consists of 14 residues. Trimming cost V 5 bases and J 8 bases, with 17 bases left between them. This chain's CDR3 is CASSAGGPRVTQYF. Written as DNA, the CDR3 is TGTGCCAGCAGCGCAGGGGGGCCCCGCGTTACGCAGTATTTT.

Ten or more counts support this clonotype. This sequence joins TRBV27 and TRBJ1-2, with TRBD1 identical over 10 bases. Germline V CDR1 and CDR2: MNHEY, SMNVEV (reference sequence). The CDR3 spans 18 residues. Germline trimming cut 3 bases from V and 4 bases from J; bases unmatched to any gene: 14. CDR3 amino acids: CASSFTLNPGQGFYGYTF. Written as DNA, the CDR3 is TGTGCCAGCAGTTTCACGCTGAACCCGGGACAGGGGTTCTATGGCTACACCTTC.

In this sample, this clonotype turned up many times. CDR3 bases: TGTGCCAGCAGCCCGGACCGCTCTGGAAACACCATATATTTT. It is translated as CASSPDRSGNTIYF. The genes are TRBV5-6 and TRBJ1-3; D is unclear. The germline V gene has CDR1 SGHDT and CDR2 YYEEEE. Deletions cut 4 bases from V and 0 bases from J, with 8 bases between. CDR3 length: 14 residues.

This clonotype was seen ten or more times. The chain recombines TRBV29-1 with TRBJ2-3; D might be TRBD1 (6 bases). The CDR3 consists of 14 residues. From germline, CDR1 is SQVTM and CDR2 ANQGSEA. With 6 bases removed from V and 3 bases from J, the gap between germline ends came to 16 bases. The CDR3 DNA reads as TGCAGCGTGGACGGGACATCTCTAACAGATACGCAGTATTTT. It is translated as CSVDGTSLTDTQYF.

This clonotype was counted many times. The V call is TRBV4-3, the J call TRBJ2-2; 7 nucleotides agree with TRBD2. Germline CDR1 LGHNA, CDR2 YSLEER. The CDR3 has 14 amino acids. After removal of 1 base from V and 7 bases from J, the junction contained 3 bases not matched to a gene. CDR3 sequence reads: CASSQVGGVGELFF. In nucleotides, the CDR3 is TGCGCCAGCAGCCAAGTGGGGGGGGTCGGGGAGCTGTTTTTT.

Ten or more counts support this clonotype. V usage is TRBV5-1 and J usage is TRBJ1-5; no definite D call. V lost 4 bases to trimming and J lost 6 bases, with 11 bases between them. The CDR3 covers 13 residues. CDR1 and CDR2 from the germline V gene are SGHRS and YFSETQ. The chain's CDR3 is CASSPPEGQPQHF. The DNA for the CDR3 is TGCGCCAGCAGCCCCCCGGAGGGTCAGCCCCAGCATTTT.

This clonotype was recorded many times. V gene TRBV7-8 combines with J gene TRBJ2-7; TRBD2 is a possible D gene (5 bases). Germline assignment: CDR1 SGHVS and CDR2 FQNEAQ. The CDR3 length is 11 residues. V was pared by 6 bases and J by 6 bases, with 9 bases between. The DNA of the CDR3 is TGTGCCAGCAGATCCCTAGCCGAGCAGTACTTC. Translating gives CASRSLAEQYF. Variable domain in full (rest from reference TRBV7-8 and TRBJ2-7): GAGVSQSPRYKVAKRGQDVALRCDPISGHVSLFWYQQALGQGPEFLTYFQNEAQLDKSGLPSDRFFAERPEGSVSTLKIQRTQQEDSAVYLCASRSLAEQYFGPGTRLTVT.

This clonotype was seen many times. In DNA form, the CDR3 reads TGTGCCAGCAGCTTAGTACCCTTGAACACTGAAGCTTTCTTT. This codes for CASSLVPLNTEAFF. The V gene is TRBV7-8, the J gene TRBJ1-1; D gene unclear. Between the trimmed V and J ends, which lost 1 base and 0 bases, there was a span of 6 bases. Germline V gene data show CDR1 as SGHVS and CDR2 as FQNEAQ. The CDR3 has 14 amino acids.

This clonotype was recorded many times. This rearrangement joins TRBV7-6 to TRBJ2-5; either TRBD1 or TRBD2 may supply D (6 bases each). The CDR3 is 14 residues long. V shed 1 base and J shed 1 base, with 7 bases lying between them. CDR1 SGHVS and CDR2 FNYEAQ come from the germline V gene. Here the CDR3 reads CASSLGGAQETQYF. The CDR3, as DNA: TGTGCCAGCAGCTTAGGGGGGGCCCAAGAGACCCAGTACTTC.

The sample holds many counts of this clonotype. The chain is built from TRBV20-1 and TRBJ1-2; no clear D. The ends were cut back, 4 bases at V and 0 bases at J, with 3 bases in the middle. CDR3 size: 11 residues. In germline, CDR1 is DFQATT, CDR2 SNEGSKA (reference sequence). CDR3 residues: CSANANYGYTF. The CDR3 DNA follows: TGCAGTGCTAACGCTAACTATGGCTACACCTTC.

The table lists this clonotype with many counts. This chain uses TRBV7-8 with TRBJ2-7; the D gene is possibly TRBD1 (6 bases). The CDR3 covers 14 residues. Trimming shortened V by 3 bases and J by 5 bases, and 14 bases separated the two germline ends. Germline-derived CDR1 and CDR2 are SGHVS and FQNEAQ. CDR3 loop: CASSFHGGQDEQYF. The CDR3 DNA follows: TGTGCCAGCAGCTTCCATGGGGGCCAGGACGAGCAGTACTTC.

This clonotype was recorded many times. V usage is TRBV7-7 and J usage is TRBJ1-3, with a weak D call TRBD1 (5 bases). Per germline, CDR1 SSHAT and CDR2 FNYEAQ (reference sequence). The CDR3 has 18 residues. Trimming pared 2 bases from V and 0 bases from J, leaving 17 bases between. This CDR3 reads CASSLCLVNRSSGNTIYF. The CDR3 nucleotides are TGTGCCAGCAGCTTATGCTTGGTAAACAGGAGCTCTGGAAACACCATATATTTT.

This clonotype has at least ten counts. V is TRBV29-1 and J is TRBJ1-1, with D maybe TRBD1 (5 bases). The V and J ends lost 3 bases and 0 bases respectively, with 14 bases between them. CDR3 length: 15 amino acids. The germline V gene has CDR1 SQVTM and CDR2 ANQGSEA. The chain's CDR3 is CSVEFLTGVNTEAFF. The CDR3 region has the DNA TGCAGCGTTGAGTTTCTAACAGGCGTGAACACTGAAGCTTTCTTT. The full variable domain, rest sourced from reference TRBV29-1 and TRBJ1-1, is SAVISQKPSRDICQRGTSLTIQCQVDSQVTMMFWYRQQPGQSLTLIATANQGSEATYESGFVIDKFPISRPNLTFSTLTVSNMSPEDSSIYLCSVEFLTGVNTEAFFGQGTRLTVV.

This clonotype was recorded many times. The V gene is TRBV7-9, the J gene TRBJ1-1, with D hard to call. Germline V CDR1 and CDR2: SEHNR, FQNEAQ (reference sequence). The CDR3 is 15 amino acids. V was cut by 5 bases and J by 3 bases, with 16 bases left in between. The CDR3 region is CASSRGDGLYTEAFF. The CDR3 coding sequence is TGTGCCAGCAGCCGTGGAGATGGGTTGTACACTGAAGCTTTCTTT. The full variable domain, rest sourced from reference TRBV7-9 and TRBJ1-1, is DTGVSQNPRHKITKRGQNVTFRCDPISEHNRLYWYRQTLGQGPEFLTYFQNEAQLEKSRLLSDRFSAERPKGSFSTLEIQRTEQGDSAMYLCASSRGDGLYTEAFFGQGTRLTVV.

In this sample, this clonotype turned up many times. The CDR3 bases are TGTGCCAGCAGCCAAGAAGTCGGGGGTGGGAGAAACATTCAGTACTTC. This sequence encodes CASSQEVGGGRNIQYF. This chain connects TRBV3-1 to TRBJ2-4; the D gene is possibly TRBD2 (6 bases). This CDR3 contains 16 residues. The V and J ends lost 0 bases and 6 bases respectively, with 15 bases between them. The V gene's germline CDR1 is LGHDT and CDR2 YNNKEL (reference sequence).

This clonotype has ten or more counts. This chain links TRBV6-2 or TRBV6-3 with TRBJ2-3; D uncertain. Deletions cut 7 bases from V and 3 bases from J, with 11 bases between. The CDR3 sequence is 13 residues long. Germline V gene data show CDR1 as MNHEY and CDR2 as SVGEGT. CDR3 nucleotide sequence: TGTGCCAGCACCACCCGGTGGACAGATACGCAGTATTTT. Its translation: CASTTRWTDTQYF.

This clonotype occurred many times. This rearrangement joins TRBV7-2 to TRBJ2-5; 9 bases map to TRBD1. Trimming at V came to 4 bases and at J to 7 bases, leaving 4 bases not matched to a gene. The CDR3 totals 13 residues. In germline, CDR1 is SGHTA, CDR2 FQGNSA. DNA of the CDR3: TGTGCCAGCAGCTCCGGACAGGGGACGACCCAGTACTTC. Amino acids: CASSSGQGTTQYF. The variable domain in full, with the rest retrieved from reference TRBV7-2 and TRBJ2-5, is GAGVSQSPSNKVTEKGKDVELRCDPISGHTALYWYRQSLGQGLEFLIYFQGNSAPDKSGLPSDRFSAERTGGSVSTLTIQRTQQEDSAVYLCASSSGQGTTQYFGPGTRLLVL.